What follows is one T cell receptor (beta chain) and its context. These data are taken from a study of blood T cell repertoires in COVID-19. Study in general: Whether acute or convalescent, the COVID-19 samples came from the United States, Italy and Spain. PBMCs, B-cell-depleted T cells, or T cells were the source of the cDNA or gDNA that made up the material.

From germline, CDR1 is SEHNR and CDR2 FQNEAQ (reference sequence). This CDR3 has 16 residues. Trimming took 11 bases from V and 4 from J, leaving 27 bases between them. In the authors' workflow: Amplification from reference gene primers served as the basis for estimated nucleated cell counts. The method was immunoSEQ multiplex PCR; TCRdb's version includes in-frame clones alone and lacks a portion of them. The D gene and trimming were derived from the DNA, and the V and J assignments and clone size from that table. This sample has around 63,000 clones; roughly 70% occur once, and the top ten carry less than 20%.

Sequenced input: peripheral blood. The V gene is TRBV7-9, the J gene TRBJ2-7, with D possibly matching TRBD2 (7 bases). This clonotype originated in a woman in her fifties or sixties with active or convalescent COVID-19. CDR3 in DNA: TGTGCCGGATCCGACCTTGGGGGGGCAGAGCGGTACGAGCAGTACTTC. Its protein product is CAGSDLGGAERYEQYF. Variable domain in full (rest from reference TRBV7-9 and TRBJ2-7): DTGVSQNPRHKITKRGQNVTFRCDPISEHNRLYWYRQTLGQGPEFLTYFQNEAQLEKSRLLSDRFSAERPKGSFSTLEIQRTEQGDSAMYLCAGSDLGGAERYEQYFGPGTRLTVT.